Listed below are T cell receptor beta chains from one sample, sequenced in a study of vaccination effects on CD4 cells after COVID-19. These receptors have no identified antigens. Using immunoSEQ multiplex PCR, the repertoire was profiled, and TCRdb retains in-frame clones only, with some absent. The repertoire includes under 60,000 clones, 67% of them detected once, and about 5% sits in the top ten. The source was CD4+ T cells from PBMCs cultured without peptide, collected before COVID-19 vaccination. The receptor source for this set is a human donor who received a COVID-19 vaccine. The CDR3 runs from the conserved cysteine through the conserved F or W. A D gene is named only where the DNA matches it firmly. Some rows have no size entry. The others give once, few or many, or a class for an expanded clone.

CDR3aa: CASSPRTDRGYTF
CDR3nt: TGTGCCAGCAGCCCAAGGACAGACAGAGGCTACACCTTC
v_gene: TRBV7-9
d_gene: .
j_gene: TRBJ1-2
abundance: few

CDR3aa: CASRLGRNEQFF
CDR3nt: TGTGCCAGCAGACTAGGGCGAAATGAGCAGTTCTTC
v_gene: TRBV6-5
d_gene: .
j_gene: TRBJ2-1
abundance: .

CDR3aa: CASSLDPSSNTEAFF
CDR3nt: TGTGCCAGCAGCTTAGATCCAAGCTCGAACACTGAAGCTTTCTTT
v_gene: TRBV11-2
d_gene: .
j_gene: TRBJ1-1
abundance: .

CDR3aa: CASSFTGTAEAFF
CDR3nt: TGTGCCAGCAGTTTTACAGGGACCGCTGAAGCTTTCTTT
v_gene: TRBV27
d_gene: .
j_gene: TRBJ1-1
abundance: .

CDR3aa: CASSRTGKSGNTIYF
CDR3nt: TGTGCCAGCAGCCGGACAGGGAAAAGTGGAAACACCATATATTTT
v_gene: TRBV11-2
d_gene: TRBD1
j_gene: TRBJ1-3
abundance: .

CDR3aa: CASSRGLNYGYTF
CDR3nt: TGTGCCAGCAGTAGGGGACTAAACTATGGCTACACCTTC
v_gene: TRBV6-5
d_gene: .
j_gene: TRBJ1-2
abundance: .

CDR3aa: CASRANTGELFF
CDR3nt: TGTGCCAGCAGGGCAAACACCGGGGAGCTGTTTTTT
v_gene: TRBV6-5
d_gene: .
j_gene: TRBJ2-2
abundance: few

CDR3aa: CASSQVQNTEAFF
CDR3nt: TGTGCCAGCAGCCAAGTGCAGAACACTGAAGCTTTCTTT
v_gene: TRBV3-1/TRBV3-2
d_gene: .
j_gene: TRBJ1-1
abundance: few

CDR3aa: CASSKISYGRNYGYTF
CDR3nt: TGTGCCAGCAGCAAAATTTCGTACGGCAGAAACTATGGCTACACCTTC
v_gene: TRBV21-1
d_gene: .
j_gene: TRBJ1-2
abundance: .

CDR3aa: CASRQGFDNEQFF
CDR3nt: TGTGCCAGCAGGCAGGGATTCGACAATGAGCAGTTCTTC
v_gene: TRBV12-3/TRBV12-4
d_gene: .
j_gene: TRBJ2-1
abundance: .